This T cell receptor beta chain was sequenced during a study of HIV-infected patients and healthy controls. The J segment lost 2 bases and the V segment lost 1 base, leaving 4 bases of the junction unmatched. Germline V gives CDR1 GTSNPN, CDR2 SVGIG (reference sequence). The CDR3 contains 15 residues. This clonotype was picked up a small number of times. TCRdb used MiXCR to reprocess the 5' RACE reads, holding one entry per CDR3 protein. Of 50,000 to 80,000 distinct CDR3 sequences in the sample, less than 20% were seen once. The chain recombines TRBV30 with TRBJ2-1; TRBD1 matches at 8 bases. The TCR comes from a human donor in good health. The sequencing input was CD4+ T cells from blood. The CDR3 sequence: CAWSDGQGTYNEQFF. The CDR3 DNA is TGTGCCTGGAGTGACGGACAGGGCACCTACAATGAGCAGTTCTTC.